This TCR beta chain was recovered during a study of T cells in localized non-small cell lung cancer. Details on this clone: As yet, its antigen is unknown.

CDR3 length equals 17 residues. Per the germline V gene, CDR1 is SEHNR and CDR2 is FQNEAQ (reference sequence). V lost 1 base to trimming and J lost 1 base; unmatched junction nucleotides: 5. Study-wide results and limits: A median of 57 clones ranked among the top 100 in tumor appeared in adjacent lung. Because only a single region of the tumor was sequenced, heterogeneity remains possible. Compared with tumor, uninvolved adjacent lung displayed greater T cell clonality, ranking highest overall. Higher adjacent-lung clonality was associated with shorter survival.

Repertoires were generated with immunoSEQ multiplex PCR, while TCRdb's copy carries only in-frame clones and drops some. The table includes 20,000 to 30,000 clones, around 88% detected once. The sequences come from peripheral blood, collected before any cancer treatment. The chain carries TRBV7-9 and TRBJ2-2, with 8 bases matching TRBD2. This TCR was recovered from a male donor at least 60 years old with stage II squamous cell lung carcinoma. This CDR3 reads CASSLGVLAGNTGELFF. The CDR3 DNA is TGTGCCAGCAGCTTAGGTGTTCTAGCGGGGAACACCGGGGAGCTGTTTTTT.